This T cell receptor beta chain was identified during a study of blood T cell repertoires in COVID-19. Generated by immunoSEQ multiplex PCR, the TCRdb table keeps only in-frame clones and is missing some. The data hold about 130,000 clones, with approximately 90% observed a single time. The length of the CDR3 is 15 residues. Germline loops: CDR1 SEHNR, CDR2 FQNEAQ (reference sequence). Trimming removed 3 bases from V and 9 bases from J; junction bases left unmatched: 8. Sequenced: PBMCs or T cells enriched from blood (not recorded which). This chain joins TRBV7-9 and TRBJ1-2, with TRBD1 matching over 12 bases. The sequence derives from a man aged 50 to 60 who had recovered from COVID-19. The chain's CDR3 is CASSFTGTGGGRYTF. In DNA form, the CDR3 reads TGTGCCAGCAGCTTCACCGGGACAGGGGGCGGACGCTACACCTTC. Complete variable domain (other parts from reference TRBV7-9 and TRBJ1-2): DTGVSQNPRHKITKRGQNVTFRCDPISEHNRLYWYRQTLGQGPEFLTYFQNEAQLEKSRLLSDRFSAERPKGSFSTLEIQRTEQGDSAMYLCASSFTGTGGGRYTFGSGTRLTVV.